These T cell receptor beta chains were read from a single sample in a study of Graves' ophthalmopathy and Graves' hyperthyroidism. Via MiXCR, TCRdb re-called the multiplex PCR reads, giving one row per CDR3 protein. The sample consists of some 150,000 distinct CDR3 sequences, roughly two fifths of them appearing once. The sequenced material came from peripheral blood. These receptors originate from a man under 40 with Graves' ophthalmopathy. Both conserved end residues are part of each CDR3. A D gene is named only where the DNA matches it firmly. Some rows mark clone size as missing; the rest say once, few, many or name a class of expanded clone.

J	D	length	size	V	DNA	CDR3
TRBJ1-1	TRBD1	14	-	TRBV7-8	TGTGCCAGCAGCCTTGACAGGGGCTCCACTGAAGCTTTCTTT	CASSLDRGSTEAFF
TRBJ1-5	TRBD1	18	-	TRBV28	TGTGCCAGCAGTTTCCCCCGGGACAGGGAAGGAGGCAATCAGCCCCAGCATTTT	CASSFPRDREGGNQPQHF
TRBJ1-5	TRBD1	15	many	TRBV5-1	TGCGCCAGCAGCCTGGGACAGGGTCGCTTTCAGCCCCAGCATTTT	CASSLGQGRFQPQHF
TRBJ1-5	-	13	many	TRBV12-3/TRBV12-4	TGTGCCAGCAGTTTCGGGAACAATCAGCCCCAGCATTTT	CASSFGNNQPQHF
TRBJ1-1	TRBD1	16	many	TRBV11-1	TGTGCCAGCAGTCGAGCTAACAGGGGATTGAACACTGAAGCTTTCTTT	CASSRANRGLNTEAFF
TRBJ2-5	-	15	-	TRBV6-5	TGTGCCAGCAGTTATTCATATGGGGGCAAAGAGACCCAGTACTTC	CASSYSYGGKETQYF
TRBJ1-6	-	14	many	TRBV28	TGTGCCAGCAGTTTCGGGGGTCGTCATTCACCCCTCCACTTT	CASSFGGRHSPLHF
TRBJ2-5	TRBD2	15	-	TRBV10-3	TGTGCCATCAGTGAGTCCCTAGCGGGAGGAGAGACCCAGTACTTC	CAISESLAGGETQYF
TRBJ1-1	-	14	-	TRBV20-1	TGCAGTGCTAGGACGGGGAGCGGGGACACTGAAGCTTTCTTT	CSARTGSGDTEAFF
TRBJ2-2	-	15	many	TRBV2	TGTGCCAGCAAGTCGGACACCTCGAACACCGGGGAGCTGTTTTTT	CASKSDTSNTGELFF
TRBJ1-6	-	17	-	TRBV2	TGTGCCAGCAGGGAAAACAGGCGGAGCTCCTATAATTCACCCCTCCACTTT	CASRENRRSSYNSPLHF
TRBJ2-7	-	15	once	TRBV11-1	TGTGCCAGCAGCATAACGGACAGTTTAACCTACGAGCAGTACTTC	CASSITDSLTYEQYF
TRBJ2-2	-	13	-	TRBV12-3/TRBV12-4	TGTGCCAGCAGCCTCCGGAATCGAGGGGAGCTGTTTTTT	CASSLRNRGELFF
TRBJ2-7	-	14	-	TRBV28	TGTGCCAGCAGTCTTTGGGCGACGTCCTACGAGCAGTACTTC	CASSLWATSYEQYF
TRBJ2-2	TRBD2	16	many	TRBV20-1	TGCAGTGCTAACCGGGGACTAGCGGGAGTGGCCGGGGAGCTGTTTTTT	CSANRGLAGVAGELFF
TRBJ1-1	-	13	-	TRBV12-3/TRBV12-4	TGTGCCAGCAGTTTCGGACAGTCGACTGAAGCTTTCTTT	CASSFGQSTEAFF
TRBJ2-5	-	15	-	TRBV6-1	TGTGCCAGCAGCCCAGGGGCGGGAAGAACAGAGACCCAGTACTTC	CASSPGAGRTETQYF
TRBJ2-7	TRBD2	17	many	TRBV5-1	TGCGCCAGCAGCCTGGGACTAGCGGGAGGGTGGTCCTACGAGCAGTACTTC	CASSLGLAGGWSYEQYF
TRBJ2-5	TRBD2	12	-	TRBV28	TGTGCCAGCAGTTTAAACCGGGGGGCCCAGTACTTC	CASSLNRGAQYF
TRBJ1-6	-	13	many	TRBV6-1	TGTGCCAGCAGTTTTGGGGTTGGTTCACCCCTCCACTTT	CASSFGVGSPLHF
TRBJ2-7	-	15	-	TRBV7-8	TGTGCCAGCAGCTTCCGGACAGCCGGATCCTACGAGCAGTACTTC	CASSFRTAGSYEQYF
TRBJ2-7	TRBD1	16	-	TRBV28	TGTGCCAGCAGTTCCTCAAAGACAGGGGGGGAATACGAGCAGTACTTC	CASSSSKTGGEYEQYF
TRBJ2-7	-	12	few	TRBV6-1	TGTGCCAGCAGTGAACCCTGGGACGAGCAGTACTTC	CASSEPWDEQYF
TRBJ2-5	-	15	few	TRBV29-1	TGCAGCGTTGCGACCCATTTGAGAAGACAAGAGACCCAGTACTTC	CSVATHLRRQETQYF
TRBJ2-2	-	15	-	TRBV10-3	TGTGCCATCAATCCAGACAAACCTGAGACCGGGGAGCTGTTTTTT	CAINPDKPETGELFF
TRBJ1-1	TRBD1	13	-	TRBV7-2	TGTGCCAGCAGCAAGACAGGGAGGGCTGAAGCTTTCTTT	CASSKTGRAEAFF
TRBJ1-1	-	13	many	TRBV28	TGTGCCAGCAGTTCGACCATGAACACTGAAGCTTTCTTT	CASSSTMNTEAFF
TRBJ2-2	TRBD1	16	many	TRBV6-2/TRBV6-3	TGTGCCAGCAGTTTTACCGGGACAGGGGGCACCGGGGAGCTGTTTTTT	CASSFTGTGGTGELFF
TRBJ2-7	TRBD2	17	many	TRBV20-1	TGCAGTGCTAGAGATCTCGATTCTAGCGGGTTCTCCTACGAGCAGTACTTC	CSARDLDSSGFSYEQYF
TRBJ2-5	TRBD1	15	many	TRBV12-3/TRBV12-4	TGTGCCAGCAGTTTCAGGACAGGGCAGGGGGAGACCCAGTACTTC	CASSFRTGQGETQYF
TRBJ2-7	-	14	many	TRBV7-2	TGTGCCAGCAGCTTAGAACAGGGAAACTACGAGCAGTACTTC	CASSLEQGNYEQYF
TRBJ1-3	-	14	-	TRBV7-2	TGTGCCAGCAGTTCAGGGCTGACGGGAAACACCATATATTTT	CASSSGLTGNTIYF
TRBJ2-7	-	15	many	TRBV6-5	TGTGCCAGCAGCCCCGGGGGTAGCTATGGCTACGAGCAGTACTTC	CASSPGGSYGYEQYF
TRBJ1-1	-	14	-	TRBV7-8	TGTGCCAGCAGCCAAGGGATTGGAGACACTGAAGCTTTCTTT	CASSQGIGDTEAFF
TRBJ2-7	-	16	many	TRBV3-1	TGTGCCAGCAGCCAAGGCGGACGGACGGACCCCTACGAGCAGTACTTC	CASSQGGRTDPYEQYF
TRBJ1-2	TRBD1	13	many	TRBV4-3	TGCGCCAGCAGCAAGGACAGGGTCTATGGCTACACCTTC	CASSKDRVYGYTF
TRBJ1-2	TRBD1	16	many	TRBV30	TGTGCCTGGAGACCGGGACAGGGGGCCAAAAACTATGGCTACACCTTC	CAWRPGQGAKNYGYTF
TRBJ2-7	TRBD1	17	many	TRBV20-1	TGCAGTGCTAGAGTCCGGACTTCGGGACAGCCCCAGGGCGAGCAGTACTTC	CSARVRTSGQPQGEQYF
TRBJ2-7	TRBD2	14	many	TRBV6-2/TRBV6-3	TGTGCCAGCTGTTCGACTAGCGGGAGTGGAGAGCAGTACTTC	CASCSTSGSGEQYF
TRBJ1-2	-	14	many	TRBV5-5	TGTGCCAGCAGCTTGGGCGGGGCTAACTATGGCTACACCTTC	CASSLGGANYGYTF
TRBJ1-5	-	13	few	TRBV6-2/TRBV6-3	TGTGCCAGCAGTTACTCGCGATTTCAGCCCCAGCATTTT	CASSYSRFQPQHF
TRBJ2-5	-	13	-	TRBV12-3/TRBV12-4	TGTGCCAGCAGGGCAGGGGCAGTGGAGACCCAGTACTTC	CASRAGAVETQYF
TRBJ2-5	TRBD2	15	-	TRBV6-1	TGTGCCAGCAGTGTTTCTAGCGGGGGACAAGAGACCCAGTACTTC	CASSVSSGGQETQYF
TRBJ1-1	TRBD1	16	-	TRBV5-5	TGTGCCAGCAGCTTTGGACCGGGACAGGGAAACACTGAAGCTTTCTTT	CASSFGPGQGNTEAFF
TRBJ2-5	-	12	-	TRBV6-1	TGTGCCAGCAGCGAACCGGGAGAGACCCAGTACTTC	CASSEPGETQYF
TRBJ1-1	-	12	many	TRBV10-3	TGTGCCATCAGTGAGCGGGTCACTGAAGCTTTCTTT	CAISERVTEAFF
TRBJ2-7	-	13	-	TRBV20-1	TGCAGTGCTAGAGGGGTTGACCCGTACGAGCAGTACTTC	CSARGVDPYEQYF
TRBJ1-5	-	12	many	TRBV28	TGTGCCAGCAGTTTGGTGGTTCAGCCCCAGCATTTT	CASSLVVQPQHF
TRBJ2-7	-	15	many	TRBV6-1	TGTGCCAGCAGGAGGAACAGCCTCACCTCCTACGAGCAGTACTTC	CASRRNSLTSYEQYF
TRBJ1-1	-	16	-	TRBV27	TGTGCCAGCAGTCCCCGGGGACAAGGGACGAACACTGAAGCTTTCTTT	CASSPRGQGTNTEAFF
TRBJ1-1	TRBD1	16	-	TRBV4-1	TGCGCCAGCAGCCAAGAGGACAGGGTACCGAACACTGAAGCTTTCTTT	CASSQEDRVPNTEAFF
TRBJ1-6	TRBD1	16	many	TRBV12-3/TRBV12-4	TGTGCCAGCAGTTCGGGGACAGCACCATCTAATTCACCCCTCCACTTT	CASSSGTAPSNSPLHF
TRBJ2-7	-	11	many	TRBV7-2	TGTGCCAGCAGCACGACGGACGAGCAGTACTTC	CASSTTDEQYF
TRBJ2-2	-	16	-	TRBV11-2	TGTGCCAGCAGCTTATGGACCCAAGGTGACACCGGGGAGCTGTTTTTT	CASSLWTQGDTGELFF
TRBJ1-1	-	16	many	TRBV7-8	TGTGCCAGCAGCTTAGGGCCTCGGGGGATGAACACTGAAGCTTTCTTT	CASSLGPRGMNTEAFF
TRBJ2-7	TRBD2	13	-	TRBV20-1	TGCAGTGCAGCCGGGACTAGCGGCTACGAGCAGTACTTC	CSAAGTSGYEQYF
TRBJ2-7	TRBD2	14	many	TRBV28	TGTGCCAGCAGTTTTGCGGGAGTAGTCAACGAGCAGTACTTC	CASSFAGVVNEQYF
TRBJ2-2	TRBD1	14	many	TRBV6-5	TGTGCCAGCAGCAGGGGGACGAACACCGGGGAGCTGTTTTTT	CASSRGTNTGELFF